The 10 T cell receptor beta chains reported below all come from one sample, sequenced in a study of cytomegalovirus exposure and HLA in healthy donors. PCR primers comprised 60 Vbeta and 13 Jbeta primers. Data came from immunoSEQ multiplex PCR; TCRdb stores just in-frame clones and leaves some out. Counted here are some 150,000 clones, 64% occurring once; the ten biggest clones make up around 3%. The source material was PBMCs. These receptors all stem from a woman aged 30 to 39 in good health and CMV-seropositive.

The chain couples TRBV13 to TRBJ2-5; D is perhaps TRBD2 (6 bases). The J call may be wrong; the DNA end is better matched by TRBJ2-7. The length of the CDR3 is 14 residues. Germline lookup yields CDR1 PRHDT and CDR2 FYEKMQ (reference sequence). The chain's CDR3 is CASSLARRGYEQYF. CDR3 in DNA: TGTGCCAGCAGCTTAGCTCGGCGGGGCTACGAGCAGTACTTC.

This clone was seen a single time. In DNA, the CDR3 is TGTGCCATCAAACAGGGGGTCGAGTACACTGAAGCTTTCTTT. Protein: CAIKQGVEYTEAFF. The chain has TRBV10-3 and TRBJ1-1; 8 positions match TRBD1. The CDR3 has 14 residues. Germline V gene data show CDR1 as ENHRY and CDR2 as SYGVKD. V shed 7 bases and J 3 bases; nucleotides not matched to a gene: 7.

This clone came up a few times. The chain uses TRBV5-6 and TRBJ2-1, with TRBD1 matching 9 bases. V lost 5 bases to trimming and J lost 10 bases; unmatched junction nucleotides: 7. The germline CDR1 and CDR2 sequences are SGHDT and YYEEEE. This CDR3 has 13 amino acids. CDR3 nucleotide sequence: TGTGCCAGCAGGTGGACAGGGGTAAACGAGCAGTTCTTC. The encoded protein is CASRWTGVNEQFF.

This rearrangement joins TRBV19 to TRBJ2-6, with D unclear. CDR1 is LNHDA, CDR2 SQIVND, per germline (reference sequence). V shed 3 bases and J shed 13 bases, with 7 bases lying between them. The CDR3 extends over 11 amino acids. CDR3 loop: CASSMFQVLTF. The CDR3 coding sequence is TGTGCCAGTAGTATGTTCCAGGTCCTGACTTTC.

The chain's CDR3 is CASGSGDTDTQYF. CDR3 bases: TGCGCCAGCGGTTCGGGGGACACAGATACGCAGTATTTT. The rearrangement uses TRBV5-1 and TRBJ2-3; tentative D call: TRBD2 (6 bases). The V and J ends lost 7 bases and 2 bases respectively, with 11 bases between them. Germline V gene data show CDR1 as SGHRS and CDR2 as YFSETQ. CDR3 length: 13 amino acids.

The chain uses TRBV4-1 and TRBJ1-5; D call uncertain. Trimming removed 2 bases at V and 4 bases at J, with 21 bases between. The CDR3 runs 18 residues. CDR1 and CDR2 (germline): MGHRA, YSYEKL. The DNA for the CDR3 is TGCGCCAGCAGCCAATCAGCGCTGATCCTAAATAATAATCAGCCCCAGCATTTT. This codes for CASSQSALILNNNQPQHF.

This clone was counted a few times. This chain joins TRBV25-1 and TRBJ1-2, with D uncertain. The CDR3 runs to 14 residues. The V gene's germline CDR1 is MGHDK and CDR2 SYGVNS. The V gene lost 1 base and the J gene lost 2 bases, with 8 bases spanning the gap. CDR3 residues: CASSEWTGNYGYTF. For the CDR3, the DNA is TGTGCCAGCAGTGAATGGACGGGAAACTATGGCTACACCTTC.

This clone was recorded only once. The gene calls are TRBV18 and TRBJ1-1; D uncertain. Germline loops: CDR1 KGHSH, CDR2 LQKENI. With 0 bases removed from V and 0 bases from J, the gap between germline ends came to 5 bases. CDR3 length: 14 residues. This chain's CDR3 is CASSPPEMNTEAFF. The DNA of the CDR3 is TGTGCCAGCTCACCACCAGAGATGAACACTGAAGCTTTCTTT.

The rearrangement links TRBV10-3 to TRBJ2-1, with D uncertain. The V end lost 7 bases, the J end lost 7 bases, and 17 bases lay between the germline ends. The CDR3 totals 14 residues. CDR1 and CDR2 from the germline V gene are ENHRY and SYGVKD. CDR3 coding DNA: TGTGCCATCACGAGTGATGAGCGCCTTAATGAGCAGTTCTTC. Amino acids: CAITSDERLNEQFF.

V usage is TRBV6-1 and J usage is TRBJ2-7; 8 bases fit TRBD2. Germline CDR1 MNHNS, CDR2 SASEGT. Unmatched junction bases numbered 13, after V lost 7 bases and J lost 5 bases. The CDR3 is 15 residues long. CDR3 DNA sequence: TGTGCCAGCAAACGGAGCGGGAGATCGCTGGACGAGCAGTACTTC. Amino acids: CASKRSGRSLDEQYF.